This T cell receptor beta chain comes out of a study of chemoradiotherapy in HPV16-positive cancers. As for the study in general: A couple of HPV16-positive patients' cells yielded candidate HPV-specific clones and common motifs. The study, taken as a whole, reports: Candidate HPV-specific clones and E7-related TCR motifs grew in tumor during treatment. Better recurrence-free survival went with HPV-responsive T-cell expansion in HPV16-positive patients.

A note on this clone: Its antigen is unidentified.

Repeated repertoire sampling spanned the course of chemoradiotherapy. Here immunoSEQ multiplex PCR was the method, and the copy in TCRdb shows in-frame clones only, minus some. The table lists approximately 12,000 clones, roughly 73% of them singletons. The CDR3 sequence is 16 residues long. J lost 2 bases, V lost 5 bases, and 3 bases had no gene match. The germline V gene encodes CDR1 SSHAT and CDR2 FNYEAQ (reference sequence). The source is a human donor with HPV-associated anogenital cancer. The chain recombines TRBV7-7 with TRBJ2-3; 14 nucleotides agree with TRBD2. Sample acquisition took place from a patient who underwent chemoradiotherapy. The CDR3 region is CASSPGLAGATDTQYF. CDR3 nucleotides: TGTGCCAGCAGCCCGGGACTAGCGGGGGCCACAGATACGCAGTATTTT. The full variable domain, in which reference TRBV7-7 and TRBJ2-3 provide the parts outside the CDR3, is GAGVSQSPRYKVTKRGQDVTLRCDPISSHATLYWYQQALGQGPEFLTYFNYEAQPDKSGLPSDRFSAERPEGSISTLTIQRTEQRDSAMYRCASSPGLAGATDTQYFGPGTRLTVL.